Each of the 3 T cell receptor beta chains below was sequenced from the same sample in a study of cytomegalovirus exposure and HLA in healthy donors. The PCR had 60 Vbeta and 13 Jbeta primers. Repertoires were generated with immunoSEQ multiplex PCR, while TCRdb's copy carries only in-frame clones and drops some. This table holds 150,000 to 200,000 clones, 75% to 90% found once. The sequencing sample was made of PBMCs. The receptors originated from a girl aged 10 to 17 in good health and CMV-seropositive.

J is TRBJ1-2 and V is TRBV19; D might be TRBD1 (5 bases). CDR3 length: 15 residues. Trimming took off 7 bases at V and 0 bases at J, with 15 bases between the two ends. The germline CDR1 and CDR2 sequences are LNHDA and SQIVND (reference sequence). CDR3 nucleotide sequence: TGTGCCAGTACTCCAGGGACTGCTGCTAACTATGGCTACACCTTC. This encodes CASTPGTAANYGYTF.

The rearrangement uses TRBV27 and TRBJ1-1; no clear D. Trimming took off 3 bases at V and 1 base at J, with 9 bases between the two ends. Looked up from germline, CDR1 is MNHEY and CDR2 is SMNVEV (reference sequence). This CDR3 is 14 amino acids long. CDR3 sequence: CASSLVVGNTEAFF. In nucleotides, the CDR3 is TGTGCCAGCAGTTTGGTGGTCGGGAACACTGAAGCTTTCTTT.

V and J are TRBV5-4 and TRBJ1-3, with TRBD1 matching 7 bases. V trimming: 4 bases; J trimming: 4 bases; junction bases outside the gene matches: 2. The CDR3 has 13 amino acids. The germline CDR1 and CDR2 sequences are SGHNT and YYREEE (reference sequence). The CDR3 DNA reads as TGTGCCAGCAGCGAGGACAGGGGAAACACCATATATTTT. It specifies CASSEDRGNTIYF.